Shown below are 20 T cell receptor beta chains from a single sample sequenced in a study of T-cell memory formation after mild COVID-19. TCRdb called the 5' RACE reads again in MiXCR, with one record for every CDR3 protein. The sample contains a few hundred thousand distinct CDR3 sequences, roughly 15% of which appear only once. The sequenced material came from PBMCs or a T cell subset sorted from them (not recorded which). Receptor source: a man aged 18 to 30 who had mild COVID-19 (a few samples of this study predate the infection). Cell type and time point are not known.

The J gene is TRBJ2-2, the V gene TRBV5-1; D is undetermined. Germline V gene data show CDR1 as SGHRS and CDR2 as YFSETQ. V lost 2 bases, J lost 6 bases, and 5 bases lay in between. This CDR3 has 12 residues. The CDR3 DNA reads TGCGCCAGCAGCTTCTCCGCCGGGGAGCTGTTTTTT. This encodes CASSFSAGELFF.

This rearrangement joins TRBV29-1 to TRBJ2-3; no definite D call. The CDR3 contains 12 residues. Germline CDR1 reads SQVTM; CDR2 reads ANQGSEA. Trimming left V 3 bases short and J 2 bases short, with 6 bases between. The CDR3 DNA sequence: TGCAGCGTTGATTGGAACACAGATACGCAGTATTTT. This gives the protein CSVDWNTDTQYF.

This clonotype was detected only a few times. The chain combines TRBV9 with TRBJ2-3; D gene uncertain. Trimming pared 3 bases from V and 0 bases from J, leaving 14 bases between. The germline V gene encodes CDR1 SGDLS and CDR2 YYNGEE. The CDR3 covers 16 residues. The CDR3 region has the DNA TGTGCCAGCAGCGAAGTGAGTGGACCTAGCACAGATACGCAGTATTTT. Translation: CASSEVSGPSTDTQYF. Full variable domain (missing parts from reference TRBV9 and TRBJ2-3): DSGVTQTPKHLITATGQRVTLRCSPRSGDLSVYWYQQSLDQGLQFLIQYYNGEERAKGNILERFSAQQFPDLHSELNLSSLELGDSALYFCASSEVSGPSTDTQYFGPGTRLTVL.

This sequence joins TRBV12-3 or TRBV12-4 and TRBJ1-2; 9 bases match TRBD1. The CDR3 covers 15 residues. J was trimmed by 6 bases and V by 9 bases; bases with no gene match: 14. The CDR3 spells CASILTGTGLNGYTF. The CDR3 DNA reads TGTGCCAGTATCCTCACGGGGACAGGGCTAAATGGCTACACCTTC.

The genes are TRBV15 and TRBJ1-2; maybe TRBD1 (5 bases). The V gene's germline CDR1 is LNHNV and CDR2 YYDKDF (reference sequence). V was cut by 0 bases and J by 6 bases, with 8 bases left in between. This CDR3 comprises 13 residues. CDR3 protein: CATSREGEDGYTF. The CDR3 DNA follows: TGTGCCACCAGCAGAGAAGGGGAGGATGGCTACACCTTC.

This chain connects TRBV7-3 to TRBJ2-7; 9 bases are shared with TRBD1. J gave up 6 bases and V 4 bases, and 4 bases lay outside the gene matches. The V gene's germline CDR1 is SGHTA and CDR2 FQGTGA. This CDR3 is 13 amino acids long. The CDR3 protein is CASSSDRGVEQYF. The CDR3 DNA is TGTGCCAGCAGCTCGGACAGGGGAGTCGAGCAGTACTTC.

The chain carries TRBV5-5 and TRBJ2-1; D is undetermined. The V end was cut by 2 bases, the J end by 9 bases, with 18 bases between. The CDR3 consists of 15 residues. Germline CDR1 reads SGHKS; CDR2 reads YYEKEE (reference sequence). Here the CDR3 reads CASSFGSSEVGEQFF. In DNA, the CDR3 is TGTGCCAGCAGCTTCGGGTCCTCCGAGGTGGGTGAGCAGTTCTTC.

This clonotype has ten or more counts. The J gene is TRBJ2-3, the V gene TRBV4-1, with TRBD1 as a possible D gene (6 bases). The V gene lost 0 bases and the J gene lost 0 bases, with 10 bases spanning the gap. CDR3 length: 16 amino acids. Germline V gives CDR1 MGHRA, CDR2 YSYEKL. The CDR3 nucleotides read TGCGCCAGCAGCCAAGAGGGACATCCTAGCACAGATACGCAGTATTTT. Protein: CASSQEGHPSTDTQYF.

CDR3 loop: CASSRTGYSYNEQFF. The CDR3 DNA reads TGTGCCAGCAGCCGAACAGGGTACTCCTACAATGAGCAGTTCTTC. This sequence joins TRBV7-8 and TRBJ2-1, with a tentative D call TRBD1 (6 bases). The CDR3 has 15 amino acids. V dropped 5 bases and J dropped 0 bases, with 11 bases sitting between them. Looked up from germline, CDR1 is SGHVS and CDR2 is FQNEAQ.

This clonotype has only a few counts. This rearrangement joins TRBV28 to TRBJ2-7; D call uncertain. V lost 3 bases to trimming and J lost 7 bases, with 7 bases between them. CDR1 is MDHEN, CDR2 SYDVKM, per germline. The CDR3 consists of 11 residues. CDR3 in DNA: TGTGCCAGCAGTTTCCTATGGGAGCAGTACGTC. This codes for CASSFLWEQYV.

This chain links TRBV14 with TRBJ1-1; 9 bases are shared with TRBD1. V lost 4 bases, J lost 3 bases, and 6 bases stayed unmatched. Germline V CDR1 and CDR2: SGHDN, FVKESK. The CDR3 has 15 residues. The CDR3 region is CASSPQGASDTEAFF. In DNA form, the CDR3 reads TGTGCCAGCAGCCCACAGGGGGCATCTGACACTGAAGCTTTCTTT. Based on the CDR3 plus reference TRBV14 and TRBJ1-1, the full variable domain is EAGVTQFPSHSVIEKGQTVTLRCDPISGHDNLYWYRRVMGKEIKFLLHFVKESKQDESGMPNNRFLAERTGGTYSTLKVQPAELEDSGVYFCASSPQGASDTEAFFGQGTRLTVV.

V and J are TRBV4-3 and TRBJ1-1; no firm D call. The CDR3 is made up of 13 amino acids. The V gene lost 3 bases and the J gene lost 0 bases, with 5 bases spanning the gap. Germline V lookup: CDR1 LGHNA, CDR2 YSLEER. CDR3 nucleotide sequence: TGCGCCAGCAGCCATAGTTTGAACACTGAAGCTTTCTTT. Its translation: CASSHSLNTEAFF.

This clonotype appeared once. The chain carries TRBV12-3 or TRBV12-4 and TRBJ1-1; D is undetermined. The CDR3 extends over 12 amino acids. V was pared by 3 bases and J by 4 bases, with 6 bases between. As DNA, the CDR3 is TGTGCCAGCAGTTTCTACAGCACTGAAGCTTTCTTT. This gives the protein CASSFYSTEAFF.

The rearrangement uses TRBV12-3 or TRBV12-4 and TRBJ2-3; TRBD2 aligns across 8 bases. V shed 10 bases, J shed 0 bases, and the junction held 3 bases outside the gene matches. The CDR3 is 13 amino acids. The CDR3 nucleotides read TGTGCCACAAAGCGGGGGAGCACAGATACGCAGTATTTT. The encoded protein is CATKRGSTDTQYF.

This clonotype appeared a few times. The rearrangement links TRBV6-5 to TRBJ1-4, with D perhaps matching TRBD1 (6 bases). The germline gives CDR1 MNHEY, CDR2 SVGAGI. The CDR3 is 15 amino acids. Trimming shortened V by 6 bases and J by 4 bases, and 15 bases separated the two germline ends. The CDR3 spells CASRRTVFFNEKLFF. In DNA, the CDR3 is TGTGCCAGCAGACGGACAGTATTTTTTAATGAAAAACTGTTTTTT.

This clonotype was detected only a few times. The V call is TRBV6-6, the J call TRBJ2-3, with 9 bases identical to TRBD2. The CDR3 sequence is 17 residues long. CDR1 and CDR2 from the germline V gene are MNHNY and SVGAGI (reference sequence). V was pared by 5 bases and J by 2 bases, with 11 bases of the junction left unmatched. This chain's CDR3 is CASSPGVSGGFTDTQYF. The CDR3 coding sequence is TGTGCCAGCAGTCCGGGTGTTAGCGGGGGTTTCACAGATACGCAGTATTTT.

The table lists this clonotype with many counts. V usage is TRBV5-6 and J usage is TRBJ2-6; D remains ambiguous. This CDR3 contains 18 residues. V lost 0 bases and J 3 bases, leaving 16 bases between the germline ends. Germline loops: CDR1 SGHDT, CDR2 YYEEEE. This CDR3 reads CASSLALGESYGANVLTF. The CDR3 region has the DNA TGTGCCAGCAGCTTGGCCTTGGGTGAGTCATATGGGGCCAACGTCCTGACTTTC.

CDR3 sequence: CASSWGQGSYEQYF. The DNA of the CDR3 is TGCGCCAGCAGTTGGGGACAGGGCTCCTACGAGCAGTACTTC. The J gene is TRBJ2-7, the V gene TRBV5-1, with TRBD1 matching 9 bases. J was trimmed by 0 bases and V by 5 bases; bases with no gene match: 3. The CDR3 extends over 14 amino acids. The germline CDR1 and CDR2 sequences are SGHRS and YFSETQ.

This clonotype was picked up many times. The rearrangement uses TRBV6-2 or TRBV6-3 and TRBJ2-3, with 10 bases fitting TRBD2. V shed 8 bases and J 8 bases; nucleotides not matched to a gene: 10. The CDR3 is made up of 14 amino acids. Looked up from germline, CDR1 is MNHEY and CDR2 is SVGEGT. The CDR3 region is CASSSSGGDATQYF. The CDR3 region has the DNA TGTGCCAGCTCCTCTAGCGGGGGTGATGCTACGCAGTATTTT.

The V gene is TRBV20-1, the J gene TRBJ2-3; TRBD2 aligns across 12 bases. Germline values: CDR1 DFQATT, CDR2 SNEGSKA (reference sequence). CDR3 size: 17 residues. The trim removed 5 bases at V and 0 bases at J, leaving 9 bases unmatched. CDR3 protein: CSAPGASGGASTDTQYF. CDR3 DNA sequence: TGCAGTGCTCCTGGGGCTAGCGGGGGGGCTAGCACAGATACGCAGTATTTT.